A selection of T cell receptor beta chains follows, all from one sample in a study of blood T cell repertoires in COVID-19. Produced via immunoSEQ multiplex PCR; TCRdb's table is partial and in-frame only. In the table there are 250,000 or so clones, around 84% of which are singletons. Sequencing was carried out using peripheral blood. These receptors came from a woman in her seventies with active or convalescent COVID-19. CDR3s leave out the opening cysteine and the closing phenylalanine or tryptophan.

V gene,CDR3 protein
TRBV27,ASSYRTGWSTEAF
TRBV5-6,ASSFGGLSSYEQY
TRBV6-5,ASRQTGNTEAF
TRBV10-1,ASSVSVNTEAF
TRBV6-1,ASSDTGWGDTQY
TRBV18,ASSPAGGRPEAF
TRBV9,ASSAGGDSTDTQY
TRBV4-1,ASSLGQGDEKLF
TRBV6-5,ASSSSGGEQPQH
TRBV2,ASSSQTGGNEKLF
TRBV2,ASRYHEAGANVLT
TRBV5-1,ASRQDNGGKLF
TRBV6-5,ASRPTRGGDTEAF
TRBV10-1,ASSQTPGTPLH
TRBV19,ASSMTDAYEQY
TRBV21-1,ASSKIQTGEQETQY
TRBV21-1,ASTPVQTGEGGNTEAF
TRBV5-1,ASSLRQPNEKLF
TRBV19,ASNQASSTDTQY
TRBV6-1,ASSEQVASLGF
TRBV5-4,ASSPGTLPGETQY
TRBV3-1/TRBV3-2,ASSSGYNGYT
TRBV5-5,ASSLGQLYNEQF
TRBV7-6,ASSLALGGGYT
TRBV7-9,ASSHGGVGNQPQH
TRBV9,ASIFPRSHTYEQY
TRBV9,ASSVADGGPGELF
TRBV25-1,ASRYNNSPLH
TRBV6-6,ASSSPGGTGDQPQH
TRBV2,ASSGADRSTQH
TRBV7-3,ASSLNAQRYNEQF
TRBV6-5,ASRIETDHGYT
TRBV4-1,ASSARGGEVSDTQY
TRBV4-3,ASSSVLISGNTIY
TRBV14,ASSFSGQGKGGAF
TRBV7-9,ASSFQGPNEKLF
TRBV27,ASSRRTGTVGYT
TRBV7-8,ASSLLAGAPKRENEQF
TRBV5-1,ASSPGQSQETQY
TRBV27,ASRDRQTTDTQY